The 32 T cell receptor beta chains listed next were all sequenced from one sample in a study of blood T cell repertoires in COVID-19. Clones were read by immunoSEQ multiplex PCR, and TCRdb kept only the in-frame ones, dropping some. Of over 70,000 clones in the sample, around 83% are singletons; the top ten hold 6.9%. Sequencing input: peripheral blood. The receptor set was obtained from a man aged 25-45 years with COVID-19, enrolled during active disease.

V usage is TRBV4-1 and J usage is TRBJ2-1; D is uncertain. Per germline, CDR1 MGHRA and CDR2 YSYEKL. V gave up 4 bases and J gave up 9 bases, with 13 bases separating them. This CDR3 spans 13 amino acids. CDR3 sequence (DNA): TGCGCCAGCAGCCTTAAAGAAGTGCGTGAGCAGTTCTTC. This sequence encodes CASSLKEVREQFF.

V usage is TRBV7-2 and J usage is TRBJ2-7; TRBD2 might be the D (5 bases). CDR1 and CDR2 (germline): SGHTA, FQGNSA. The V end lost 5 bases, the J end lost 7 bases, and 12 bases lay between the germline ends. The CDR3 sequence is 12 residues long. CDR3 protein: CASSIGILEQYF. The CDR3 DNA sequence: TGTGCCAGCAGCATCGGGATTCTAGAGCAGTACTTC.

The gene calls are TRBV19 and TRBJ1-1, with D unresolved. CDR1 and CDR2 (germline): LNHDA, SQIVND (reference sequence). The CDR3 has 14 amino acids. Trimming stripped 5 bases from V and 4 bases from J, with 14 bases between. The CDR3 loop reads CASSPRTSATEAFF. The CDR3 DNA reads as TGTGCCAGTAGTCCTAGAACCTCTGCCACTGAAGCTTTCTTT.

The V and J genes are TRBV15 and TRBJ1-2, with D hard to call. The V end lost 5 bases, the J end lost 0 bases, and 7 bases lay between the germline ends. There are 13 residues in the CDR3. Germline V lookup: CDR1 LNHNV, CDR2 YYDKDF (reference sequence). The DNA of the CDR3 is TGTGCCACCAGCGAGGGAGCTAACTATGGCTACACCTTC. Amino acids: CATSEGANYGYTF.

The chain uses TRBV28 and TRBJ1-1; TRBD1 is a possible D gene (5 bases). The V end was cut by 6 bases, the J end by 0 bases, with 11 bases between. Germline V gene sequence: CDR1 MDHEN, CDR2 SYDVKM. This CDR3 is 14 amino acids long. CDR3 in amino acids: CASRRRALNTEAFF. In DNA form, the CDR3 reads TGTGCCAGCAGACGCAGGGCCCTGAACACTGAAGCTTTCTTT.

To note about this clone: One end of the junction varies from germline; a read error may be responsible. The chain links TRBV28 to TRBJ1-3; 8 nucleotides agree with TRBD1. The V gene's germline CDR1 is MDHEN and CDR2 SYDVKM. This CDR3 is built from 18 residues. The CDR3 loop is CASSSRGVRGRRGITIYF. CDR3 DNA: TGTGCCAGCAGTTCCCGGGGGGTCAGGGGGCGTAGGGGAATCACCATATATTTT.

The V and J genes are TRBV18 and TRBJ1-3, with unresolved D. V lost 3 bases to trimming and J lost 2 bases, with 11 bases between them. The CDR3 extends over 15 amino acids. CDR1 is KGHSH and CDR2 is LQKENI in the germline V gene. DNA of the CDR3: TGTGCCAGCTCACCGAAGTTGGCACCTGGAAACACCATATATTTT. It specifies CASSPKLAPGNTIYF.

The chain couples TRBV14 to TRBJ1-2; D perhaps matches TRBD1 (6 bases). This CDR3 is built from 14 residues. Germline CDR1 reads SGHDN; CDR2 reads FVKESK. V was clipped by 2 bases and J by 1 base, with 8 bases between them. CDR3 nucleotide sequence: TGTGCCAGCAGCCAAAACAGGGTTAACTATGGCTACACCTTC. This translates into CASSQNRVNYGYTF.

The CDR3: CASSLSKQGEYF. CDR3 coding DNA: TGTGCCAGCAGTTTATCTAAGCAGGGGGAGTACTTC. This sequence joins TRBV12-3 or TRBV12-4 and TRBJ2-7, with TRBD1 matching over 7 bases. This CDR3 region has 12 residues. The V segment lost 2 bases and the J segment 11 bases; nucleotides outside the gene matches: 6.

This clone showed up just once. The chain combines TRBV11-2 with TRBJ2-5; D is possibly TRBD1 (6 bases). V lost 3 bases and J 3 bases, leaving 14 bases between the germline ends. Germline values: CDR1 SGHAT, CDR2 FQNNGV. The CDR3 covers 15 residues. The CDR3: CASSFYYRAEETQYF. As DNA, the CDR3 is TGTGCCAGCAGCTTTTACTACAGGGCAGAAGAGACCCAGTACTTC.

This rearrangement joins TRBV30 to TRBJ1-5; 9 nucleotides match TRBD1. From germline, CDR1 is GTSNPN and CDR2 SVGIG (reference sequence). J was trimmed by 6 bases and V by 4 bases; bases with no gene match: 7. The CDR3 consists of 14 residues. CDR3 loop: CAWTGTGSTQPQHF. CDR3 nucleotides: TGTGCCTGGACCGGGACAGGGTCCACTCAGCCCCAGCATTTT.

The chain is built from TRBV5-6 and TRBJ2-2; 12 bases map to TRBD2. CDR3 length: 17 amino acids. The germline CDR1 and CDR2 sequences are SGHDT and YYEEEE. After removal of 1 base from V and 3 bases from J, the junction contained 4 bases not matched to a gene. The CDR3 nucleotides read TGTGCCAGCAGCTTGTGGCTAGCGGGAGGGGACACCGGGGAGCTGTTTTTT. Its protein is CASSLWLAGGDTGELFF.

The V gene is TRBV11-2, the J gene TRBJ2-2; 11 positions match TRBD2. J lost 1 base, V lost 2 bases, and 9 bases had no gene match. Per the germline V gene, CDR1 is SGHAT and CDR2 is FQNNGV. The CDR3 contains 19 residues. CDR3 DNA sequence: TGTGCCAGCAGCTTAAGAGGTCTAGCGGGAGGAGGGAACACCGGGGAGCTGTTTTTT. The encoded protein is CASSLRGLAGGGNTGELFF.

J is TRBJ2-5 and V is TRBV6-6; TRBD1 matches 8 bases. This CDR3 contains 15 residues. V lost 2 bases to trimming and J lost 5 bases; unmatched junction nucleotides: 7. Germline V gene lookup returns CDR1 MNHNY and CDR2 SVGAGI (reference sequence). CDR3 in amino acids: CASSYADRVWETQYF. The CDR3 coding sequence is TGTGCCAGCAGTTACGCGGACAGGGTCTGGGAGACCCAGTACTTC.

V usage is TRBV6-5 and J usage is TRBJ1-2, with 7 bases identical to TRBD1. Looked up from germline, CDR1 is MNHEY and CDR2 is SVGAGI. V was clipped by 5 bases and J by 8 bases; unmatched bases: 8. CDR3 size: 13 residues. The CDR3 is CASSRGTEIGYTF. In DNA form, the CDR3 reads TGTGCCAGCAGTCGGGGGACAGAGATAGGCTACACCTTC.

The rearrangement joins TRBV9 to TRBJ2-2, with 9 bases lining up with TRBD2. The CDR3 totals 14 residues. Germline lookup yields CDR1 SGDLS and CDR2 YYNGEE. The V and J ends lost 0 bases and 6 bases, in that order; junction bases with no gene match: 0. The CDR3 DNA follows: TGTGCCAGCAGCGTAGGCGGGAGGGCCGGGGAGCTGTTTTTT. The encoded protein is CASSVGGRAGELFF.

The rearrangement links TRBV6-2 or TRBV6-3 to TRBJ1-2; the match to TRBD1 covers 9 bases. The CDR3 is 16 amino acids. CDR1 and CDR2 (germline): MNHEY, SVGEGT. Trimming at V came to 0 bases and at J to 4 bases, leaving 6 bases not matched to a gene. The CDR3 loop reads CASSYSGTGTIYGYTF. As DNA, the CDR3 is TGTGCCAGCAGTTACTCCGGGACAGGGACAATCTATGGCTACACCTTC.

The CDR3 loop is CASSNAWDRGTDTQYF. The CDR3 DNA sequence: TGTGCCAGCAGTAATGCGTGGGACAGGGGCACAGATACGCAGTATTTT. The chain recombines TRBV28 with TRBJ2-3; the match to TRBD1 covers 9 bases. V was pared by 5 bases and J by 1 base, with 7 bases of the junction left unmatched. The CDR3 is 16 residues long. Germline CDR1 and CDR2: MDHEN and SYDVKM.

V and J are TRBV24-1 and TRBJ2-2, with TRBD2 matching over 14 bases. CDR1 is KGHDR, CDR2 SFDVKD, per germline. J lost 5 bases, V lost 3 bases, and 10 bases had no gene match. This CDR3 comprises 19 residues. In DNA form, the CDR3 reads TGTGCCACCAGTGATCGGGGACTAGCGGGAGTTTTGAGTACCGGGGAGCTGTTTTTT. Translating it yields CATSDRGLAGVLSTGELFF.

This chain uses TRBV27 with TRBJ2-7; 7 bases are shared with TRBD2. J gave up 4 bases and V 0 bases, and 6 bases lay outside the gene matches. The germline CDR1 and CDR2 sequences are MNHEY and SMNVEV (reference sequence). CDR3 length: 15 amino acids. In DNA form, the CDR3 reads TGTGCCAGCAGTTTATCGTGGGGGGGTCCATACGAGCAGTACTTC. This gives the protein CASSLSWGGPYEQYF.

The chain recombines TRBV6-5 with TRBJ1-5; TRBD1 is a possible D gene (5 bases). The CDR3 sequence is 13 residues long. Germline loops: CDR1 MNHEY, CDR2 SVGAGI. V was clipped by 9 bases and J by 0 bases, with 9 bases between them. The CDR3 DNA sequence: TGTGCCAGTAGACAGACTAGCAATCAGCCCCAGCATTTT. Amino acids: CASRQTSNQPQHF.

This chain joins TRBV30 and TRBJ2-1; 9 bases fit TRBD2. This CDR3 spans 14 amino acids. CDR1 is GTSNPN and CDR2 is SVGIG in the germline V gene (reference sequence). After removal of 0 bases from V and 7 bases from J, the junction contained 4 bases not matched to a gene. DNA for the CDR3: TGTGCCTGGAGTGTCTCTAGCGGGACGAATGAGCAGTTCTTC. It yields the protein CAWSVSSGTNEQFF.

This chain links TRBV7-2 with TRBJ2-5; the D gene is possibly TRBD1 (7 bases). Trimming shortened V by 5 bases and J by 5 bases, and 18 bases separated the two germline ends. Germline CDR1 SGHTA, CDR2 FQGNSA. This CDR3 region has 15 residues. Here the CDR3 DNA reads TGTGCCAGCAGCCCACAGATGACAGGGAGGGAGACCCAGTACTTC. The encoded protein is CASSPQMTGRETQYF.

This chain joins TRBV29-1 and TRBJ2-5; TRBD2 aligns across 7 bases. V was clipped by 5 bases and J by 3 bases; unmatched bases: 6. The CDR3 contains 13 residues. Germline V gene lookup returns CDR1 SQVTM and CDR2 ANQGSEA. The CDR3 sequence is CSVNTLAEETQYF. DNA for the CDR3: TGCAGCGTTAATACTCTAGCGGAAGAGACCCAGTACTTC. The full variable domain, with the rest looked up from reference TRBV29-1 and TRBJ2-5, is SAVISQKPSRDICQRGTSLTIQCQVDSQVTMMFWYRQQPGQSLTLIATANQGSEATYESGFVIDKFPISRPNLTFSTLTVSNMSPEDSSIYLCSVNTLAEETQYFGPGTRLLVL.

This rearrangement joins TRBV24-1 to TRBJ1-4, with D perhaps matching TRBD1 (5 bases). Germline loops: CDR1 KGHDR, CDR2 SFDVKD. The CDR3 sequence is 13 residues long. V gave up 10 bases and J gave up 8 bases, with 16 bases separating them. CDR3 region: CATSGPAGEKLFF. Written as DNA, the CDR3 is TGTGCCACATCAGGGCCGGCCGGGGAAAAACTGTTTTTT.

This chain joins TRBV6-5 and TRBJ2-6; D unclear. V was clipped by 7 bases and J by 2 bases, with 6 bases between them. Germline V CDR1 and CDR2: MNHEY, SVGAGI. This CDR3 contains 13 residues. The CDR3 region has the DNA TGTGCCAGCATCCTACCTGGGGCCAACGTCCTGACTTTC. This translates into CASILPGANVLTF.

The chain uses TRBV11-2 and TRBJ2-3; a weak D match, TRBD2 (6 bases). Per the germline V gene, CDR1 is SGHAT and CDR2 is FQNNGV. The ends were cut back, 8 bases at V and 6 bases at J, with 12 bases in the middle. The CDR3 sequence is 12 residues long. CDR3: CASGTSLDTQYF. DNA of the CDR3: TGTGCCAGCGGTACTAGCTTGGATACGCAGTATTTT.

The table lists this clone with a count of one. The rearrangement links TRBV18 to TRBJ1-5; 7 bases agree with TRBD1. Unmatched junction bases numbered 3, after V lost 4 bases and J lost 0 bases. The CDR3 is 15 amino acids. Germline V gene data show CDR1 as KGHSH and CDR2 as LQKENI. As DNA, the CDR3 is TGTGCCAGCTCACTGGGACAGAATAGCAATCAGCCCCAGCATTTT. The encoded protein is CASSLGQNSNQPQHF.

This clone was seen only once. The chain combines TRBV6-2 or TRBV6-3 with TRBJ2-5; a weak D match, TRBD1 (6 bases). V lost 4 bases and J lost 4, with 16 bases in between. The CDR3 is 15 residues long. Germline values: CDR1 MNHEY, CDR2 SVGEGT. The DNA of the CDR3 is TGTGCCAGCAGTTCGACACAGGGAAGGGGAGAGACCCAGTACTTC. Translating it yields CASSSTQGRGETQYF.

On this clone: One end of the junction fails to match germline, which may point to a read error. This chain uses TRBV7-7 with TRBJ2-7, with no clear D. The germline CDR1 and CDR2 sequences are SSHAT and FNYEAQ (reference sequence). This CDR3 spans 13 amino acids. The CDR3 sequence is CASSPSGGYEQYF. The CDR3 coding sequence is TGTGCTAGCAGCCCCTCCGGTGGTTACGAGCAGTACTTC.

The CDR3 nucleotides read TGTGCCAGCAGCGTAAGGGGGTACAATTCACCCCTCCACTTT. Translating gives CASSVRGYNSPLHF. This rearrangement joins TRBV9 to TRBJ1-6; D possibly corresponds to TRBD1 (6 bases). Between the trimmed V and J ends, which lost 1 base and 7 bases, there was a span of 9 bases. The CDR3 totals 14 residues. Germline V lookup: CDR1 SGDLS, CDR2 YYNGEE.

In its sample, this clone was seen once. This sequence joins TRBV6-5 and TRBJ2-1; 10 positions match TRBD2. Trimming at V came to 11 bases and at J to 7 bases, leaving 8 bases not matched to a gene. Germline CDR1 reads MNHEY; CDR2 reads SVGAGI. This CDR3 has 13 residues. This CDR3 is CAVAGGYKNEQFF. The CDR3 DNA is TGTGCCGTAGCGGGAGGATATAAGAATGAGCAGTTCTTC.